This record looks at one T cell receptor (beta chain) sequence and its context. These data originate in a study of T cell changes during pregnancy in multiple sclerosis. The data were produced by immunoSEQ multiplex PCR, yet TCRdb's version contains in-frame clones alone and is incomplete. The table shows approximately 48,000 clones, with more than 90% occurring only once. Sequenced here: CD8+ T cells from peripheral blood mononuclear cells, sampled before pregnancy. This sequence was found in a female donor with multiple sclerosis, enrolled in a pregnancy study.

The CDR3 coding sequence is TGTGCCAGCAGCTTAACCCAGGCAGGGTCTGGGGCCAACGTCCTGACTTTC. Translated: CASSLTQAGSGANVLTF. The genes are TRBV7-6 and TRBJ2-6; TRBD1 is a possible D gene (5 bases). The CDR3 runs 17 residues. V was cut by 2 bases and J by 1 base, with 12 bases left in between. In germline, CDR1 is SGHVS, CDR2 FNYEAQ.